These 9 T cell receptor beta chains were sequenced from one sample in a study of identical twins. Using its own MiXCR run on the 5' RACE reads, TCRdb lists one record per CDR3 protein. The table has around 490,000 distinct CDR3 sequences, 20% to 25% seen once. These records were also assigned to another study, of yellow fever vaccine responses in identical twins.

Specimen: CD4+ T cells sorted from blood. The source is a woman between 18 and 29 years old in good health.

In this sample, this clonotype turned up a few times. The chain has TRBV7-8 and TRBJ2-2, with 8 bases that match TRBD1. CDR1 is SGHVS and CDR2 is FQNEAQ in the germline V gene. The CDR3 extends over 16 amino acids. The junction had 9 bases not matched to a gene; V was cut back by 1 base and J by 8 bases. CDR3 sequence (DNA): TGTGCCAGCAGCTTAGATGCAGGGGGCCAAGGGGGGGAGCTGTTTTTT. This gives the protein CASSLDAGGQGGELFF.

The chain joins TRBV20-1 to TRBJ1-2; perhaps TRBD1 as D (5 bases). Per the germline V gene, CDR1 is DFQATT and CDR2 is SNEGSKA (reference sequence). The CDR3 length is 12 residues. V was shortened by 6 bases and J by 4 bases, with 12 bases between the two germline ends. In nucleotides, the CDR3 is TGCAGTGCCATTCAGGGACTCTATGGCTACACCTTC. Amino acid sequence: CSAIQGLYGYTF.

The chain is built from TRBV18 and TRBJ1-1; no clear D gene. CDR3 length equals 16 residues. Per germline, CDR1 KGHSH and CDR2 LQKENI. The ends were cut back, 5 bases at V and 1 base at J, with 17 bases in the middle. CDR3 nucleotide sequence: TGTGCCAGCTCAACCCTCGGGGAATCGGAGAACACTGAAGCTTTCTTT. It yields the protein CASSTLGESENTEAFF. Full variable domain (rest looked up from reference TRBV18 and TRBJ1-1): NAGVMQNPRHLVRRRGQEARLRCSPMKGHSHVYWYRQLPEEGLKFMVYLQKENIIDESGMPKERFSAEFPKEGPSILRIQQVVRGDSAAYFCASSTLGESENTEAFFGQGTRLTVV.

This clonotype was found a few times. The chain joins TRBV9 to TRBJ2-2; TRBD1 matches at 7 bases. The CDR3 has 16 amino acids. Trimming removed 2 bases from V and 1 base from J; junction bases left unmatched: 5. Germline lookup yields CDR1 SGDLS and CDR2 YYNGEE. The CDR3, as DNA: TGTGCCAGCAGCGTTCGGACAGGACTGAACACCGGGGAGCTGTTTTTT. It encodes CASSVRTGLNTGELFF.

The chain couples TRBV12-3 or TRBV12-4 to TRBJ1-4; D remains ambiguous. The CDR3 has 13 residues. V lost 5 bases and J lost 10, with 14 bases in between. In nucleotides, the CDR3 is TGTGCCAGCAGTCCAGCCGGGCCGGCAAAACTGTTTTTT. This codes for CASSPAGPAKLFF.

This clonotype was found a few times. This chain uses TRBV6-5 with TRBJ2-7; the D is unclear. Germline loops: CDR1 MNHEY, CDR2 SVGAGI. The CDR3 spans 14 residues. V lost 0 bases, J lost 0 bases, and 6 bases lay in between. CDR3 DNA sequence: TGTGCCAGCAGTTACTCGGCCAACTCCTACGAGCAGTACTTC. Translation: CASSYSANSYEQYF.

The chain joins TRBV24-1 to TRBJ2-2; TRBD2 agrees at 10 bases. Losses at the gene ends were 6 bases for V and 4 bases for J; bases not matched to a gene: 7. Germline V gene data show CDR1 as KGHDR and CDR2 as SFDVKD. This CDR3 is built from 16 residues. CDR3 sequence (DNA): TGTGCCACCAGTTCTCTAGCGGGAGTAGGCACCGGGGAGCTGTTTTTT. This gives the protein CATSSLAGVGTGELFF.

This clonotype showed up just a few times. The chain employs TRBV6-1 and TRBJ2-1; 8 nucleotides align to TRBD1. V lost 6 bases to trimming and J lost 5 bases; unmatched junction nucleotides: 12. This CDR3 has 16 residues. Germline CDR1 reads MNHNS; CDR2 reads SASEGT. The CDR3 sequence: CASSRLRGLSHNEQFF. The CDR3 DNA is TGTGCCAGCAGCCGTCTCAGGGGGCTTTCCCACAATGAGCAGTTCTTC.

The genes are TRBV28 and TRBJ2-1; D is undetermined. V lost 6 bases and J 0 bases, leaving 12 bases between the germline ends. From germline, CDR1 is MDHEN and CDR2 SYDVKM. The CDR3 has 15 residues. The CDR3 reads CASRKTSSSYNEQFF. The DNA of the CDR3 is TGTGCCAGCAGAAAGACTTCCTCCTCCTACAATGAGCAGTTCTTC.